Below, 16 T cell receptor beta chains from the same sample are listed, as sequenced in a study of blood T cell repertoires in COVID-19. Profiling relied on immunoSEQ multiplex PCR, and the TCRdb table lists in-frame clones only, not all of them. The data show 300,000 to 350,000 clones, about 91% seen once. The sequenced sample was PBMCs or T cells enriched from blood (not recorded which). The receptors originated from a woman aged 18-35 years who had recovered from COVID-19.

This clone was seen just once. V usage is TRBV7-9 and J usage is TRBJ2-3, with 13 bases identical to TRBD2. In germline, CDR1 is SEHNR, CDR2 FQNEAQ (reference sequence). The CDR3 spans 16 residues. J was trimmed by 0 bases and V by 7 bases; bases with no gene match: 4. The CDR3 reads CASTELAGGSTDTQYF. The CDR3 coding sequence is TGTGCCAGCACCGAACTAGCGGGGGGGAGCACAGATACGCAGTATTTT.

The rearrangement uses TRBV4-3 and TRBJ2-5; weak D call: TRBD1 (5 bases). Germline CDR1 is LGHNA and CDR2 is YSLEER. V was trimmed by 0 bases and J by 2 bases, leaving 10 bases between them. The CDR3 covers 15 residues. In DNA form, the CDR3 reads TGCGCCAGCAGCCAAGAATTGAGGACACAAGAGACCCAGTACTTC. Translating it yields CASSQELRTQETQYF.

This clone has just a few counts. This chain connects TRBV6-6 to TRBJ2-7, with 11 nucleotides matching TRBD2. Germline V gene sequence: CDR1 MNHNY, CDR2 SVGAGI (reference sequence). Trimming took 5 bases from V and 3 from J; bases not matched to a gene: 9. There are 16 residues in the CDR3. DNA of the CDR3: TGTGCCAGCAGTCCGAACGCCGGGACTAGCGGCTACGAGCAGTACTTC. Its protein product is CASSPNAGTSGYEQYF.

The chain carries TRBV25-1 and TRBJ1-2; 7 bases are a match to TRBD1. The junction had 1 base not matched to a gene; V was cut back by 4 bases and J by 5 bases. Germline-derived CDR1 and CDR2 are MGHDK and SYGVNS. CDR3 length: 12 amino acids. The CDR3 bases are TGTGCCAGCAGTGCAGGGGGTTATGGCTACACCTTC. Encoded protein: CASSAGGYGYTF.

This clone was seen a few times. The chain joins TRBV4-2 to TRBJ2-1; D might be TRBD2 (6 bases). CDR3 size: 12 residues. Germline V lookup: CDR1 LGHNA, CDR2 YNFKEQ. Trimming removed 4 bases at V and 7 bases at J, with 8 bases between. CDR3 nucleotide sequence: TGTGCCAGCAGCCCCGGGACTAATGAGCAGTTCTTC. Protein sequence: CASSPGTNEQFF.

The CDR3 region is CASTIAGRSMNEQFF. As DNA, the CDR3 is TGTGCCAGCACCATAGCGGGCCGGTCTATGAATGAGCAGTTCTTC. The rearrangement uses TRBV28 and TRBJ2-1, with 7 positions matching TRBD2. CDR3 length equals 15 residues. Germline-derived CDR1 and CDR2 are MDHEN and SYDVKM. J lost 7 bases, V lost 7 bases, and 13 bases had no gene match.

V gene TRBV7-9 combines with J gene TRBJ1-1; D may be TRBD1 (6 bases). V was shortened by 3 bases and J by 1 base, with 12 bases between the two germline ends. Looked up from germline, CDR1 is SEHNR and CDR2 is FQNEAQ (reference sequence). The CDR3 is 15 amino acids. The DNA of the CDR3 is TGTGCCAGCAGCTTCGGACGGGGACAGAACACTGAAGCTTTCTTT. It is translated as CASSFGRGQNTEAFF.

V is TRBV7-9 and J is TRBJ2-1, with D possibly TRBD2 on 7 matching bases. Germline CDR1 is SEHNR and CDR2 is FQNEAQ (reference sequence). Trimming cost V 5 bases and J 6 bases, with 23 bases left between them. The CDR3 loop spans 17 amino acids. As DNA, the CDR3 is TGTGCCAGCAGCCAGGGGCCGGGGGGTAGCATTGTCAATGAGCAGTTCTTC. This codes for CASSQGPGGSIVNEQFF.

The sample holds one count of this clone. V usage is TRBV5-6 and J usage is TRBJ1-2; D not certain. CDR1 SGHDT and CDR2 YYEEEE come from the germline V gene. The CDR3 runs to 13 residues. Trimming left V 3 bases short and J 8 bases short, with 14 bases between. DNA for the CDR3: TGTGCCAGCAGCTCTGGGCATCGCTACGGCTACACCTTC. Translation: CASSSGHRYGYTF. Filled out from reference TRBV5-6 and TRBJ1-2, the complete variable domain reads DAGVTQSPTHLIKTRGQQVTLRCSPKSGHDTVSWYQQALGQGPQFIFQYYEEEERQRGNFPDRFSGHQFPNYSSELNVNALLLGDSALYLCASSSGHRYGYTFGSGTRLTVV.

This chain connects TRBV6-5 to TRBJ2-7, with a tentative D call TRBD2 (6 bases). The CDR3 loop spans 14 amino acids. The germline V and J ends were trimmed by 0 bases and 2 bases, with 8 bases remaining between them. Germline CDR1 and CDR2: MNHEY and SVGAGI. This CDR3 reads CASSYSLAPYEQYF. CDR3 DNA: TGTGCCAGCAGTTACTCGCTAGCGCCCTACGAGCAGTACTTC.

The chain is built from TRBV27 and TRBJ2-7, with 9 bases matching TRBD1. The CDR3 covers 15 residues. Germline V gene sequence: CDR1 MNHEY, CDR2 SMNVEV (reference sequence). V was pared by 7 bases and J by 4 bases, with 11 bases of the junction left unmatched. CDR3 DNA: TGTGCCAGCATCCCCGTGGGGACAGGGAGGTACGAGCAGTACTTC. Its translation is CASIPVGTGRYEQYF.

The CDR3 DNA follows: TGTGCCAGCCGAACCACAGGGGCCTTCACAGATACGCAGTATTTT. This codes for CASRTTGAFTDTQYF. The rearrangement uses TRBV2 and TRBJ2-3; 7 bases line up with TRBD1. CDR1 and CDR2 (germline): SNHLY, FYNNEI. The CDR3 sequence is 15 residues long. Trimming took 8 bases from V and 2 from J; bases not matched to a gene: 10.

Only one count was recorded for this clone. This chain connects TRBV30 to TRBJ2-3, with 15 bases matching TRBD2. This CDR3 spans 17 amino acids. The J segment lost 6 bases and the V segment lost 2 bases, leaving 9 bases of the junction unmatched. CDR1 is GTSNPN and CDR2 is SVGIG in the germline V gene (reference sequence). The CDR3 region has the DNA TGTGCCTGGAGTCCCGGACTAGCGGGGGGGAATGAGGATACGCAGTATTTT. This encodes CAWSPGLAGGNEDTQYF. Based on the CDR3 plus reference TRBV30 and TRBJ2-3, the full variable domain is SQTIHQWPATLVQPVGSPLSLECTVEGTSNPNLYWYRQAAGRGLQLLFYSVGIGQISSEVPQNLSASRPQDRQFILSSKKLLLSDSGFYLCAWSPGLAGGNEDTQYFGPGTRLTVL.

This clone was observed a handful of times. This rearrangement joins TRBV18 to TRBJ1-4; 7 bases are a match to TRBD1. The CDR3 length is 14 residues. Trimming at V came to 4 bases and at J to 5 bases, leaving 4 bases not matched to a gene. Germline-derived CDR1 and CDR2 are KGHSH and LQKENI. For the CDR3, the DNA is TGTGCCAGCTCACGAGGGGACAGCAATGAAAAACTGTTTTTT. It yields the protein CASSRGDSNEKLFF. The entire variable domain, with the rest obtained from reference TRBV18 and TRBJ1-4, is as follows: NAGVMQNPRHLVRRRGQEARLRCSPMKGHSHVYWYRQLPEEGLKFMVYLQKENIIDESGMPKERFSAEFPKEGPSILRIQQVVRGDSAAYFCASSRGDSNEKLFFGSGTQLSVL.

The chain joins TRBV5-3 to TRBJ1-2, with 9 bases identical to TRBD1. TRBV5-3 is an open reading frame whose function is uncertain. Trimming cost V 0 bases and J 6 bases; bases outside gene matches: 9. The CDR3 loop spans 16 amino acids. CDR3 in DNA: TGTGCCAGAAGCTTGGCCCGGGACAGGGCGGAGAATGGCTACACCTTC. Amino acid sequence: CARSLARDRAENGYTF.

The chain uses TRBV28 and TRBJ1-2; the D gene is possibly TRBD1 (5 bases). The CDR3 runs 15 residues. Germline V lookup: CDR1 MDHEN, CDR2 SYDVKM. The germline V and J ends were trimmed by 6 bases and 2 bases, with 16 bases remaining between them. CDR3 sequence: CASSPSSWGNYGYTF. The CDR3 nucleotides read TGTGCCAGCAGCCCCTCCTCCTGGGGCAACTATGGCTACACCTTC.